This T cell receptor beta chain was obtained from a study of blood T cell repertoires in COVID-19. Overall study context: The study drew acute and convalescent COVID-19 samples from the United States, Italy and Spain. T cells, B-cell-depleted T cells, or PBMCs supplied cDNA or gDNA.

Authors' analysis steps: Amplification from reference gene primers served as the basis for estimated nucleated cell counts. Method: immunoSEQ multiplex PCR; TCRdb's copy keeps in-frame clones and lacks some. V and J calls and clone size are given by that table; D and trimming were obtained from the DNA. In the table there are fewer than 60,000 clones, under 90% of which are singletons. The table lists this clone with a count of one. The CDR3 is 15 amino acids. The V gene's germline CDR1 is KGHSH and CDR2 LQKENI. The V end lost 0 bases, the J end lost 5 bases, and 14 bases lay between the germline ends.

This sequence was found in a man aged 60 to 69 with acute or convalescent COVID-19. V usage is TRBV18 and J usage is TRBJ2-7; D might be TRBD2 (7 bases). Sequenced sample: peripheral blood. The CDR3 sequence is CASSPPRGGADEQYF. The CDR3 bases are TGTGCCAGCTCACCACCTCGAGGGGGGGCCGACGAGCAGTACTTC.